This TCR beta chain was sequenced for a study of blood T cell repertoires in COVID-19. Clones were read by immunoSEQ multiplex PCR, and TCRdb kept only the in-frame ones, dropping some. The table includes roughly 290,000 clones, more than 75% detected once. This TCR was sampled from a woman between 45 and 65 years old who had recovered from COVID-19. Sequenced: peripheral blood.

CDR3 sequence reads: CSASKGSGGRGAYSNQPQHF. CDR3 bases: TGCAGTGCTAGTAAGGGATCCGGGGGGCGTGGGGCTTATAGCAATCAGCCCCAGCATTTT. The V and J genes are TRBV20-1 and TRBJ1-5; D is perhaps TRBD1 (6 bases). The CDR3 is 20 residues long. CDR1 and CDR2 (germline): DFQATT, SNEGSKA (reference sequence). V lost 3 bases, J lost 0 bases, and 27 bases lay in between.